Reported below is one T cell receptor beta chain. This CDR3 has 15 residues. Per the germline V gene, CDR1 is SEHNR and CDR2 is FQNEAQ (reference sequence). J lost 12 bases, V lost 8 bases, and 16 bases had no gene match. This sample stems from a study of blood T cells in healthy people across ages. It was with a sample-barcoded 5' primer and a J-beta primer mix that a second PCR of roughly 7 to 12 cycles was run. TCRdb itself ran the 5' RACE reads through MiXCR, one entry per CDR3 protein. The data contain hundreds of thousands of distinct CDR3 sequences, 20% to 25% of them singletons. These data also featured in a second study, about T cells of mothers and their children. That report adds: A few healthy Caucasian mothers, along with their six children, were the donors.

The chain employs TRBV7-9 and TRBJ2-1; 10 bases are a match to TRBD2. Source material: blood. This receptor was taken from a boy between 10 and 17 years old in good health. The CDR3 is CASDEREGRNKGQFF. For the CDR3, the DNA is TGTGCCAGCGACGAGCGGGAGGGCCGGAATAAGGGGCAGTTCTTC.